The 20 T cell receptor beta chains reported below all come from one sample, sequenced in a study of blood T cell repertoires in COVID-19 (TCRdb year 2020). Library preparation employed the immunoSEQ multiplex PCR assay. TCRdb limited this immuneACCESS table to in-frame rearrangements with V and J called. A share of clones is missing; checked studies link under half to unresolved V genes, and the rest is unexplained. The sample profile shows about 140,000 clones; 70% to 85% of them were found once. Roughly 6.5% of the sample belongs to the ten largest clones. Sequenced material: peripheral blood. Receptors originate from a human donor in a cohort sampled during active COVID-19.

The chain uses TRBV5-5 and TRBJ2-3, with D perhaps TRBD1 (6 bases). From germline, CDR1 is SGHKS and CDR2 YYEKEE (reference sequence). V was cut by 6 bases and J by 1 base, with 15 bases left in between. The CDR3 has 15 residues. The CDR3 DNA reads as TGTGCCAGCACCCTCCGGGCAGGGGGCACAGATACGCAGTATTTT. It is translated as CASTLRAGGTDTQYF.

The chain combines TRBV7-2 with TRBJ1-4; 8 bases agree with TRBD1. CDR3 length: 15 residues. Germline values: CDR1 SGHTA, CDR2 FQGNSA. V lost 5 bases, J lost 6 bases, and 8 bases stayed unmatched. The CDR3 region has the DNA TGTGCCAGCAGCCCGGCAGGGGGCTTTCATGAAAAACTGTTTTTT. Translating it yields CASSPAGGFHEKLFF.

The genes are TRBV4-1 and TRBJ1-1; D remains ambiguous. This CDR3 is 15 amino acids long. V was cut by 0 bases and J by 0 bases, with 8 bases left in between. From germline, CDR1 is MGHRA and CDR2 YSYEKL. The CDR3 is CASSQELVLNTEAFF. In nucleotides, the CDR3 is TGCGCCAGCAGCCAAGAACTGGTACTGAACACTGAAGCTTTCTTT.

The chain couples TRBV5-1 to TRBJ1-2, with a tentative D call TRBD1 (5 bases). Germline lookup yields CDR1 SGHRS and CDR2 YFSETQ. The CDR3 is 15 amino acids. Trimming took off 0 bases at V and 8 bases at J, with 17 bases between the two ends. The CDR3 is CASSLDTRAVGGYTF. As DNA, the CDR3 is TGCGCCAGCAGCTTGGACACCAGGGCGGTAGGCGGCTACACCTTC. The full variable domain, rest sourced from reference TRBV5-1 and TRBJ1-2, is KAGVTQTPRYLIKTRGQQVTLSCSPISGHRSVSWYQQTPGQGLQFLFEYFSETQRNKGNFPGRFSGRQFSNSRSEMNVSTLELGDSALYLCASSLDTRAVGGYTFGSGTRLTVV.

V gene TRBV27 combines with J gene TRBJ2-3; 9 nucleotides agree with TRBD1. The V gene's germline CDR1 is MNHEY and CDR2 SMNVEV (reference sequence). The CDR3 is 13 amino acids. The V and J ends lost 5 bases and 5 bases, in that order; junction bases with no gene match: 2. CDR3 sequence reads: CASSRTGEDTQYF. DNA of the CDR3: TGTGCCAGCAGTCGGACAGGGGAAGATACGCAGTATTTT.

This chain joins TRBV2 and TRBJ1-5; 10 bases agree with TRBD1. The CDR3 spans 17 residues. With 6 bases clipped from V and 7 bases from J, the junction kept 15 bases outside the gene matches. Germline-derived CDR1 and CDR2 are SNHLY and FYNNEI. The CDR3, as DNA: TGTGCCAGCAGGGACCGGGGAGACAGGGGGCCGGGGCAGCCCCAGCATTTT. Translating it yields CASRDRGDRGPGQPQHF.

This chain links TRBV5-1 with TRBJ2-5, with D perhaps TRBD1 (6 bases). In germline, CDR1 is SGHRS, CDR2 YFSETQ. V was cut by 4 bases and J by 5 bases, with 12 bases left in between. This CDR3 contains 13 residues. DNA for the CDR3: TGCGCCAGCAGCCCCTCAGGGGTCGAGACCCAGTACTTC. Translation gives CASSPSGVETQYF.

The chain uses TRBV7-2 and TRBJ2-3; maybe TRBD1 (6 bases). CDR1 is SGHTA, CDR2 FQGNSA, per germline. Trimming took 3 bases from V and 4 from J, leaving 14 bases between them. CDR3 length: 15 residues. The CDR3 DNA follows: TGTGCCAGCAGCTTGAAAATAACAGGGTCAGATACGCAGTATTTT. Translated: CASSLKITGSDTQYF.

The chain links TRBV19 to TRBJ2-1; maybe TRBD2 (6 bases). Trimming left V 3 bases short and J 12 bases short, with 33 bases between. Germline CDR1 and CDR2: LNHDA and SQIVND (reference sequence). This CDR3 contains 19 residues. The CDR3 bases are TGTGCCAGTAGTATCGGATATGGGGGGAGCATAGGATATGATCAATCGCAGTTCTTC. Encoded protein: CASSIGYGGSIGYDQSQFF.

The V call is TRBV7-2, the J call TRBJ2-3; 7 nucleotides line up with TRBD2. This CDR3 is built from 17 residues. The J segment lost 6 bases and the V segment lost 1 base, leaving 13 bases of the junction unmatched. Germline lookup yields CDR1 SGHTA and CDR2 FQGNSA. Here the CDR3 reads CASSLVGRGISGDTQYF. The CDR3, as DNA: TGTGCCAGCAGCTTAGTGGGGCGGGGGATCTCAGGGGATACGCAGTATTTT.

V and J are TRBV19 and TRBJ2-3; 11 bases agree with TRBD2. Germline CDR1 and CDR2: LNHDA and SQIVND (reference sequence). This CDR3 has 18 amino acids. J gave up 6 bases and V 5 bases, and 16 bases lay outside the gene matches. The CDR3 region has the DNA TGTGCCAGTAGTCCCCGACTGAGACTAGCGGGGCCCCGGGATACGCAGTATTTT. Its protein is CASSPRLRLAGPRDTQYF.

The rearrangement joins TRBV18 to TRBJ1-1, with D unclear. In germline, CDR1 is KGHSH, CDR2 LQKENI. CDR3 size: 17 residues. Trimming removed 0 bases from V and 1 base from J, with 15 bases in between. The CDR3 spells CASSPPSGVGRNTEAFF. The DNA of the CDR3 is TGTGCCAGCTCACCACCGTCCGGGGTTGGACGGAACACTGAAGCTTTCTTT.

This clone was counted a few times. The chain combines TRBV19 with TRBJ2-7; tentatively, D is TRBD2 (6 bases). The CDR3 extends over 13 amino acids. Trimming removed 5 bases from V and 0 bases from J, with 8 bases in between. CDR1 is LNHDA, CDR2 SQIVND, per germline (reference sequence). This CDR3 is CASSFGSSYEQYF. CDR3 bases: TGTGCCAGTAGTTTCGGGAGCTCCTACGAGCAGTACTTC.

In this sample, this clone is medium-sized (0.01 to 0.1%). The chain uses TRBV7-3 and TRBJ2-1, with 11 nucleotides matching TRBD1. The CDR3 has 15 residues. With 4 bases clipped from V and 5 bases from J, the junction kept 4 bases outside the gene matches. CDR1 is SGHTA and CDR2 is FQGTGA in the germline V gene. This CDR3 is CASSWGQGGHNEQFF. CDR3 DNA: TGTGCCAGCAGCTGGGGACAGGGGGGACACAATGAGCAGTTCTTC.

The CDR3 is CASSLSSVGTGELFF. CDR3 nucleotides: TGTGCCAGCAGCTTATCTAGCGTCGGCACCGGGGAGCTGTTTTTT. The V and J genes are TRBV5-4 and TRBJ2-2; TRBD2 is a possible D gene (6 bases). The CDR3 length is 15 residues. The ends were cut back, 2 bases at V and 4 bases at J, with 12 bases in the middle. Germline CDR1 SGHNT, CDR2 YYREEE (reference sequence).

This clone has ten or more counts. The rearrangement uses TRBV6-5 and TRBJ1-5; D possibly corresponds to TRBD1 (5 bases). Per germline, CDR1 MNHEY and CDR2 SVGAGI. The CDR3 spans 14 residues. V was clipped by 5 bases and J by 4 bases, with 12 bases between them. CDR3 residues: CASSPGGGNQPQHF. CDR3 sequence (DNA): TGTGCCAGCAGTCCCGGGGGAGGGAATCAGCCCCAGCATTTT.

This clone was recorded a few times. The chain has TRBV18 and TRBJ1-4; D is unclear. The CDR3 covers 14 residues. V lost 4 bases and J lost 5, with 11 bases in between. In germline, CDR1 is KGHSH, CDR2 LQKENI. The CDR3: CASSLSHMNEKLFF. In DNA, the CDR3 is TGTGCCAGCTCACTATCCCACATGAATGAAAAACTGTTTTTT.

In this sample, this clone turned up once. CDR3 protein: CASSMDREETQYF. The DNA of the CDR3 is TGTGCCAGTAGTATGGACAGGGAAGAGACCCAGTACTTC. The rearrangement uses TRBV19 and TRBJ2-5, with 8 bases lining up with TRBD1. The CDR3 is 13 amino acids. Germline V gives CDR1 LNHDA, CDR2 SQIVND (reference sequence). With V trimmed by 3 bases and J by 3 bases, 0 bases remained unmatched. Supplemented by reference TRBV19 and TRBJ2-5, the full variable domain reads DGGITQSPKYLFRKEGQNVTLSCEQNLNHDAMYWYRQDPGQGLRLIYYSQIVNDFQKGDIAEGYSVSREKKESFPLTVTSAQKNPTAFYLCASSMDREETQYFGPGTRLLVL.

This clone was found once. The chain combines TRBV19 with TRBJ1-3; a weak D match, TRBD1 (6 bases). Deletions cut 0 bases from V and 0 bases from J, with 9 bases between. This CDR3 contains 16 residues. CDR1 and CDR2 (germline): LNHDA, SQIVND (reference sequence). This CDR3 is CASSIEGAASGNTIYF. The DNA of the CDR3 is TGTGCCAGTAGTATAGAGGGGGCCGCCTCTGGAAACACCATATATTTT.

A few counts support this clone. This chain links TRBV10-3 with TRBJ2-7; possible D gene TRBD2, 5 bases. V was trimmed by 0 bases and J by 4 bases, leaving 7 bases between them. The CDR3 consists of 13 residues. Germline CDR1 is ENHRY and CDR2 is SYGVKD. The CDR3 DNA is TGTGCCATCAGTGAGTCCTGGGAGTACGAGCAGTACTTC. Residues: CAISESWEYEQYF.